The 9 T cell receptor beta chains listed next were all sequenced from one sample in a study of T cells after posttransplantation cyclophosphamide. Repertoires were generated with immunoSEQ multiplex PCR, while TCRdb's copy carries only in-frame clones and drops some. Altogether 5,000 to 5,500 clones were found in the sample, and no singletons occur. Treatment was busulfan-fludarabine conditioning, a marrow graft, and cyclophosphamide on days +3 and +4. This specimen was PBMCs, taken after allogeneic stem cell transplant with posttransplant cyclophosphamide. The receptors come from a female patient in her 30s who received an allogeneic stem cell transplant from an unrelated donor, was CMV-positive, and had acute and chronic GVHD. The graft donor may have given rise to some T cells.

In its sample, this clone is medium-sized. V and J are TRBV5-1 and TRBJ2-7; no definite D call. Germline V gene sequence: CDR1 SGHRS, CDR2 YFSETQ. The CDR3 length is 13 residues. V shed 7 bases and J shed 2 bases, with 13 bases lying between them. The CDR3 sequence is CASSSLVPYEQYF. The CDR3 coding sequence is TGCGCCAGCTCGTCCCTAGTTCCCTACGAGCAGTACTTC.

In this sample, this clone turned up many times. The rearrangement uses TRBV27 and TRBJ2-6; the D gene is possibly TRBD1 (6 bases). Trimming removed 3 bases at V and 0 bases at J, with 9 bases between. The CDR3 sequence is 16 residues long. CDR1 is MNHEY, CDR2 SMNVEV, per germline (reference sequence). The DNA for the CDR3 is TGTGCCAGCAGTTTCTGGACAGACTCTGGGGCCAACGTCCTGACTTTC. Residues: CASSFWTDSGANVLTF.

This clone came up many times. The chain employs TRBV9 and TRBJ2-1; D is undetermined. Deletions cut 1 base from V and 10 bases from J, with 18 bases between. This CDR3 is 15 amino acids long. The V gene's germline CDR1 is SGDLS and CDR2 YYNGEE. The CDR3 DNA sequence: TGTGCCAGCAGCGTAAGCCGAGACACCCCCATAGAGCAGTTCTTC. Translation gives CASSVSRDTPIEQFF.

This clone was observed at least ten times. This rearrangement joins TRBV7-6 to TRBJ2-1; D remains ambiguous. Germline CDR1 reads SGHVS; CDR2 reads FNYEAQ. This CDR3 spans 14 amino acids. V was trimmed by 5 bases and J by 0 bases, leaving 8 bases between them. In nucleotides, the CDR3 is TGTGCCAGCAGCATGCTTAGCTCCTACAATGAGCAGTTCTTC. Protein product: CASSMLSSYNEQFF. The variable domain in full, completed from reference TRBV7-6 and TRBJ2-1, reads GAGVSQSPRYKVTKRGQDVALRCDPISGHVSLYWYRQALGQGPEFLTYFNYEAQQDKSGLPNDRFSAERPEGSISTLTIQRTEQRDSAMYRCASSMLSSYNEQFFGPGTRLTVL.

Judged by abundance, this clone is medium-sized. The chain couples TRBV5-1 to TRBJ1-2, with 10 positions matching TRBD1. Unmatched junction bases numbered 3, after V lost 4 bases and J lost 0 bases. CDR1 SGHRS and CDR2 YFSETQ come from the germline V gene. This CDR3 is built from 15 residues. CDR3: CASSQDRGANYGYTF. CDR3 DNA sequence: TGCGCCAGCAGCCAGGACAGGGGGGCTAACTATGGCTACACCTTC.

This clone was observed a few times. This sequence joins TRBV9 and TRBJ2-5; possible D gene TRBD2, 6 bases. Trimming cost V 0 bases and J 2 bases, with 14 bases left between them. Germline loops: CDR1 SGDLS, CDR2 YYNGEE. The CDR3 runs to 16 residues. CDR3 protein: CASSVAGGVTQETQYF. Written as DNA, the CDR3 is TGTGCCAGCAGCGTAGCCGGGGGAGTAACACAAGAGACCCAGTACTTC. Full variable domain (outside the CDR3, taken from reference TRBV9 and TRBJ2-5): DSGVTQTPKHLITATGQRVTLRCSPRSGDLSVYWYQQSLDQGLQFLIQYYNGEERAKGNILERFSAQQFPDLHSELNLSSLELGDSALYFCASSVAGGVTQETQYFGPGTRLLVL.

The sample holds many counts of this clone. V usage is TRBV27 and J usage is TRBJ2-7; TRBD1 is a possible D gene (6 bases). Per the germline V gene, CDR1 is MNHEY and CDR2 is SMNVEV (reference sequence). Trimming pared 3 bases from V and 4 bases from J, leaving 19 bases between. The CDR3 length is 16 residues. The chain's CDR3 is CASSFLSPGHPYEQYF. CDR3 DNA sequence: TGTGCCAGCAGTTTTCTTAGTCCGGGACACCCTTACGAGCAGTACTTC.

Ten or more counts support this clone. The J gene is TRBJ2-7, the V gene TRBV7-8; 7 bases map to TRBD1. The V segment lost 5 bases and the J segment 0 bases; nucleotides outside the gene matches: 4. This CDR3 contains 14 residues. Germline CDR1 and CDR2: SGHVS and FQNEAQ. The chain's CDR3 is CASSAGQVSYEQYF. The CDR3 bases are TGTGCCAGCAGCGCTGGACAGGTCTCCTACGAGCAGTACTTC.

This clone was recorded at least ten times. The J gene is TRBJ2-5, the V gene TRBV7-8, with 10 nucleotides matching TRBD2. The CDR3 covers 16 residues. Germline V gives CDR1 SGHVS, CDR2 FQNEAQ. V shed 4 bases and J 6 bases; nucleotides not matched to a gene: 11. The CDR3 protein is CASSYSPSGSVQTQYF. DNA for the CDR3: TGTGCCAGCAGCTATTCTCCTAGCGGGAGCGTGCAGACCCAGTACTTC.